This entry lists 7 T cell receptor beta chains sequenced from one sample in a study of CD8+ T cells in alopecia areata. Extracted from the samples, RNA was reverse transcribed into cDNA to serve as the sequencing template. Clones were sequenced by immunoSEQ multiplex PCR, and TCRdb holds only the in-frame ones, with some missing. The sample holds some 240,000 clones, around 57% seen once. The sample's treatment: oral pan-JAK inhibitor, 5-10 mg twice daily. Sequenced here: CD4+ T cells sorted from blood, sampled at week 4, from a patient treated with tofacitinib. Receptors originate from a human donor with alopecia areata.

This chain joins TRBV14 and TRBJ1-6, with D uncertain. The V end was cut by 1 base, the J end by 7 bases, with 11 bases between. The CDR3 is 15 amino acids. In germline, CDR1 is SGHDN, CDR2 FVKESK. The CDR3 here is CASSQGGHGNSPLHF. CDR3 sequence (DNA): TGTGCCAGCAGCCAAGGTGGTCACGGGAATTCACCCCTCCACTTT.

V and J are TRBV27 and TRBJ2-1; 8 positions agree with TRBD1. In germline, CDR1 is MNHEY, CDR2 SMNVEV (reference sequence). The CDR3 contains 14 residues. V lost 7 bases and J lost 3; bases outside the gene matches: 5. CDR3 DNA: TGTGCCAGCATCGGGACAGGACTCTACAATGAGCAGTTCTTC. Translating gives CASIGTGLYNEQFF.

Concerning this clone itself: Other DNA sequences of this sample code for an identical CDR3. CDR3 loop: CSVRTGVEKLFF. For the CDR3, the DNA is TGCAGCGTACGAACAGGGGTCGAAAAACTGTTTTTT. The chain uses TRBV29-1 and TRBJ1-4; TRBD1 matches 7 bases. CDR1 and CDR2 from the germline V gene are SQVTM and ANQGSEA. The CDR3 contains 12 residues. V gave up 6 bases and J gave up 8 bases; unmatched junction bases: 6.

The chain couples TRBV11-1 to TRBJ2-3; 10 bases are a match to TRBD1. CDR3 length: 17 amino acids. The trim removed 5 bases at V and 3 bases at J, leaving 11 bases unmatched. Per germline, CDR1 SGHAT and CDR2 FQDESV (reference sequence). As DNA, the CDR3 is TGTGCCAGCAGCCCCCGGTGGGGGGGACAGGGGACAGATACGCAGTATTTT. Translated: CASSPRWGGQGTDTQYF.

The chain couples TRBV6-5 to TRBJ1-2; D is perhaps TRBD1 (5 bases). The CDR3 has 15 amino acids. Germline CDR1 MNHEY, CDR2 SVGAGI. The ends were cut back, 8 bases at V and 2 bases at J, with 18 bases in the middle. The chain's CDR3 is CASGTRGTANYGYTF. CDR3 DNA sequence: TGTGCCAGCGGTACGAGGGGAACTGCGAACTATGGCTACACCTTC.

The genes are TRBV30 and TRBJ1-1, with D perhaps matching TRBD1 (6 bases). CDR3 length equals 15 residues. With 2 bases removed from V and 6 bases from J, the gap between germline ends came to 19 bases. Germline values: CDR1 GTSNPN, CDR2 SVGIG (reference sequence). In DNA form, the CDR3 reads TGTGCCTGGAGTCGGGACACCTTAGGAGTCTCTGAAGCTTTCTTT. Residues: CAWSRDTLGVSEAFF.

This clone was seen a few times. The J gene is TRBJ2-7, the V gene TRBV5-1, with a tentative D call TRBD1 (5 bases). Trimming stripped 4 bases from V and 2 bases from J, with 13 bases between. CDR1 SGHRS and CDR2 YFSETQ come from the germline V gene. CDR3 size: 14 residues. CDR3 coding DNA: TGCGCCAGCAGCAGGAATGACAGAGCCTACGAGCAGTACTTC. Translation: CASSRNDRAYEQYF.